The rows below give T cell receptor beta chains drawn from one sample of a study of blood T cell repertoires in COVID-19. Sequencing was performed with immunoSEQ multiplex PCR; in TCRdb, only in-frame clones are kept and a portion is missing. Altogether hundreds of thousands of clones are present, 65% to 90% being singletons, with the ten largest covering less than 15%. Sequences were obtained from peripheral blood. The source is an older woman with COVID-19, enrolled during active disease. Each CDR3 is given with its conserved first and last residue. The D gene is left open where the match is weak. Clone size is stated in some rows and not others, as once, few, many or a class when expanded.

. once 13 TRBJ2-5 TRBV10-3 TGTGCCATCAGCCGGGACTACCAAGAGACCCAGTACTTC CAISRDYQETQYF
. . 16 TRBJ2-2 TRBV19 TGTGCCACCCTTCCCGCCGGCAGGGGAGACACCGGGGAGCTGTTTTTT CATLPAGRGDTGELFF
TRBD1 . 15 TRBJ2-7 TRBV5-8 TGTGCCAGCACCTTTGGGACAGCGAATTCCTACGAGCAGTACTTC CASTFGTANSYEQYF
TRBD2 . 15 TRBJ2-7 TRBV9 TGTGCCAGCAGCGTTGCGGGGGGAAATCTCTACGAGCAGTACTTC CASSVAGGNLYEQYF
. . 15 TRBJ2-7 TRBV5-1 TGCGCCAGCAGCTTGGAATCAGGAACCTCCTACGAGCAGTACTTC CASSLESGTSYEQYF
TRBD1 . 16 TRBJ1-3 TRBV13 TGTGCCAGCAGCTTAGGCAGGGGGCTATATGGAAACACCATATATTTT CASSLGRGLYGNTIYF
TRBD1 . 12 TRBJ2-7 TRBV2 TGTGCCAGCAGTGGGTCAGGGGGTGAGCAGTACTTC CASSGSGGEQYF
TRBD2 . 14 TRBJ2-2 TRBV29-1 TGCAGCGTTGAAGCCGGGGAGGGAACCGGGGAGCTGTTTTTT CSVEAGEGTGELFF
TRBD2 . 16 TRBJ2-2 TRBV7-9 TGTGCCAGCAGCTTAGCCCGGGAGGGAGACACCGGGGAGCTGTTTTTT CASSLAREGDTGELFF
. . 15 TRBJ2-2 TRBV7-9 TGTGCCAGCAGCTCCTACGTGGCCGGGACCGGGGAGCTGTTTTTT CASSSYVAGTGELFF
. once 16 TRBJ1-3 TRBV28 TGTGCCAGCACCGCCGGCGACAGCGAGCTGTTAAACACCATATATTTT CASTAGDSELLNTIYF
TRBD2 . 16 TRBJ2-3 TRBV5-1 TGCGCCAGCAGCTTGCGGGCTAGCGGGGGCACAGATACGCAGTATTTT CASSLRASGGTDTQYF
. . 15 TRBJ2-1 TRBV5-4 TGTGCCAGCAGCTTGGGGCCAGTCTCCTACAATGAGCAGTTCTTC CASSLGPVSYNEQFF
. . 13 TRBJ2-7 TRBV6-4 TGTGCCAGCAGTGACTCGATGGGGGGCGAGCAGTACTTC CASSDSMGGEQYF
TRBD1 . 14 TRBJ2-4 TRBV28 TGTGCCAGCAGCCGACCGGGACAGGGGAACATTCAGTACTTC CASSRPGQGNIQYF
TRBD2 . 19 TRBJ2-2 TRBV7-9 TGTGCCAGCAGCACCACCTCCTTAGCGGGACGGCCGAACACCGGGGAGCTGTTTTTT CASSTTSLAGRPNTGELFF
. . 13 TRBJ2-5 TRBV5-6 TGTGCCAGCAGGCGGGAAACTAAAGAGACCCAGTACTTC CASRRETKETQYF
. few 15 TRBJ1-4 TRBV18 TGTGCCAGCTCACCACCGGAGGACCCTAAGAGGAAACTGTTTTTT CASSPPEDPKRKLFF
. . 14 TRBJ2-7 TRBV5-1 TGCGCCAGCAGCCTATTAGACAGCTCACGCGAGCAGTACTTC CASSLLDSSREQYF
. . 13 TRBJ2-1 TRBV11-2 TGTGCCAGCAGGGACTGGTGGGTCAATGAGCAGTTCTTC CASRDWWVNEQFF
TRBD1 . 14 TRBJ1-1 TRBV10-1 TGCGCCAGCAGTGAGGGGACAGTGAACACTGAAGCTTTCTTT CASSEGTVNTEAFF
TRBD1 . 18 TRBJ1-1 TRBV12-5 TGTGCTAGTGGTGCATCTACCGGGACAGGGGGACGGAACACTGAAGCTTTCTTT CASGASTGTGGRNTEAFF
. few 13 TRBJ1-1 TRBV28 TGTGCCAGCAGTTTCCTAAGCGGGGCGGAAGCTTTCTTT CASSFLSGAEAFF
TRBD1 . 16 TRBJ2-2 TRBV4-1 TGCGCCAGCAGCCTATACGACAGGGGAAGCATCGGGGAGCTGTTTTTT CASSLYDRGSIGELFF
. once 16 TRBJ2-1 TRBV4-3 TGCGCCAGCAGCCAAGAACCCACGGCAGGGCGAGATGAGCAGTTCTTC CASSQEPTAGRDEQFF
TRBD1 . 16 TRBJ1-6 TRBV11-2 TGTGCCAGCAGCCATATTAGACAGGGGATTAATTCACCCCTCCACTTT CASSHIRQGINSPLHF
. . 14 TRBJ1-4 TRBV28 TGTGCCAGCAGTTTTAACTCAGGATTGAGCAAACTGTTTTTT CASSFNSGLSKLFF
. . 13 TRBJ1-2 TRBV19 TGTGCCAGTAGGATACAGGGTAACTATGGCTACACCTTC CASRIQGNYGYTF
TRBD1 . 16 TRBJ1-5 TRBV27 TGTGCCAGCAGTTTATCGGGGACAGGGGCTAATCAGCCCCAGCATTTT CASSLSGTGANQPQHF
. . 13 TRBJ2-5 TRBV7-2 TGTGCCAGCAGCTTTGTAGAAACGGGGACCCAGTACTTC CASSFVETGTQYF